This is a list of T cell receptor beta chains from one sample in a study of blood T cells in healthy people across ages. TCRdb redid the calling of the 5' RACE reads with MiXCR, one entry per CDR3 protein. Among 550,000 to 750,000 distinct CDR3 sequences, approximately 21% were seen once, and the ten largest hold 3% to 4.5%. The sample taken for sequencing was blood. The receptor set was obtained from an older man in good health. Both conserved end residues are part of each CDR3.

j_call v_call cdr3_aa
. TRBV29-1 CSVAGTAYSEQYF
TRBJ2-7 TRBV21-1 CASSPGADYEQYF
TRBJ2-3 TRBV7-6 CASSLWAGGPTDTQYF
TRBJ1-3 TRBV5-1 CASSLDFRSSGNTIYF
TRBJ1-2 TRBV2 CASSDGGPAGYTF
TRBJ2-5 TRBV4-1 CASSQEVVGQETQYF
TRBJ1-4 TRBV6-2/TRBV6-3 CASRGVAATNEKLFF
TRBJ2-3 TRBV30 CASTGLATDTQYF
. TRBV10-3 CAISESRDTNNEQFF
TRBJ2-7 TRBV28 CASSSTMGYEQYF
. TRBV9 CASSASGGRYEQYF
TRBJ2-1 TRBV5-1 CASSFSGIDNEQFF
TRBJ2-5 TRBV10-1 CASSESSGPSQETQYF
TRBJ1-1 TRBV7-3 CASSFQGRGTEAFF
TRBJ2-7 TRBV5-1 CAGSETGFGYEQYF
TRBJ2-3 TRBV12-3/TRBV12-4 CASSPRVAGITDTQYF
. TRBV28 CASSFLLGYEQYF
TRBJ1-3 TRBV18 CASFEQTASTGNTIYF
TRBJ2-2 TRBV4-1 CASSQAPATGELFF
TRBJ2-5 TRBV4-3 CASSQSGSQGETQYF
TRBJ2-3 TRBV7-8 CASSLDGMQYF
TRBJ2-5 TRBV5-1 CASTRAKEETQYF
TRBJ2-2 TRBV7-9 CASSLVASADTGELFF